These 9 T cell receptor beta chains were all obtained from the same sample, sequenced in a study of Ad26.COV2.S vaccination and SARS-CoV-2 variants. The table came from immunoSEQ multiplex PCR; TCRdb's copy has only in-frame clones and leaves some out. This sample has around 450,000 clones, with 80% to 90% found just once. Treatment meaning: around 19 received Ad26.COV2.S at low or high dose, single or two shots; five or six received placebo; per-sample allocation not given. Specimens were obtained on day 63 following the first vaccine or placebo injection. Material: peripheral blood, obtained in a trial of Ad26.COV2.S vaccine versus placebo. Receptors were obtained from a person between 18 and 59 years old who received the Ad26.COV2.S COVID-19 vaccine or a placebo.

This clone was seen only a few times. The V gene is TRBV20-1, the J gene TRBJ2-5; D is undetermined. In germline, CDR1 is DFQATT, CDR2 SNEGSKA (reference sequence). Deletions cut 3 bases from V and 4 bases from J, with 3 bases between. The CDR3 is 10 amino acids. CDR3 sequence: CSASLETQYF. In DNA form, the CDR3 reads TGCAGTGCTAGTTTAGAGACCCAGTACTTC.

This clone was picked up one time. This chain uses TRBV30 with TRBJ2-1, with 10 bases aligning to TRBD2. J was trimmed by 3 bases and V by 3 bases; bases with no gene match: 5. Germline loops: CDR1 GTSNPN, CDR2 SVGIG (reference sequence). The CDR3 loop spans 15 amino acids. CDR3 nucleotides: TGTGCCTGGAGATTCCGGACTAGCGGCTACAATGAGCAGTTCTTC. Its protein product is CAWRFRTSGYNEQFF.

This chain joins TRBV30 and TRBJ2-7, with TRBD2 as a possible D gene (5 bases). Germline CDR1 is GTSNPN and CDR2 is SVGIG (reference sequence). This CDR3 contains 13 residues. Trimming took 5 bases from V and 0 from J, leaving 11 bases between them. DNA for the CDR3: TGTGCCTGGGGAGGTGGCGTCTCCTACGAGCAGTACTTC. It translates to CAWGGGVSYEQYF.

The chain uses TRBV13 and TRBJ2-1, with a tentative D call TRBD1 (6 bases). Germline CDR1 PRHDT, CDR2 FYEKMQ (reference sequence). The CDR3 length is 16 residues. V gave up 4 bases and J gave up 8 bases, with 21 bases separating them. The DNA for the CDR3 is TGTGCCAGCAGCTCCTCCGGGACACCCCCCAACGATGAGCAGTTCTTC. Translated: CASSSSGTPPNDEQFF.

The V call is TRBV3-1 (or the pseudogene TRBV3-2), the J call TRBJ1-6; 9 bases align to TRBD1. This CDR3 has 14 residues. The germline V gene has CDR1 LGHDT and CDR2 YNNKEL (reference sequence). V dropped 1 base and J dropped 10; count of bases not matched to a gene: 2. The CDR3 DNA reads as TGTGCCAGCAGCCAAGGGACAGGGGAATCACCCCTCCACTTT. Encoded protein: CASSQGTGESPLHF.

V is TRBV20-1 and J is TRBJ2-7; 7 bases agree with TRBD2. CDR1 is DFQATT and CDR2 is SNEGSKA in the germline V gene (reference sequence). The V segment lost 3 bases and the J segment 5 bases; nucleotides outside the gene matches: 7. This CDR3 spans 13 amino acids. CDR3 coding DNA: TGCAGTGCTAGTACAGCGGGGAGGAACGAGCAGTACTTC. Translation: CSASTAGRNEQYF.

The CDR3 nucleotides are TGTGCCAGCATCAGCTCAGGGGAATTGGGTGAAGCTTTCTTT. Its translation is CASISSGELGEAFF. V and J are TRBV2 and TRBJ1-1; TRBD1 is a possible D gene (6 bases). Germline CDR1 and CDR2: SNHLY and FYNNEI. The CDR3 extends over 14 amino acids. Between the trimmed V and J ends, which lost 7 bases and 7 bases, there was a span of 19 bases.

The chain has TRBV5-1 and TRBJ2-1; 7 bases agree with TRBD1. Germline lookup yields CDR1 SGHRS and CDR2 YFSETQ. Trimming cost V 4 bases and J 3 bases; bases outside gene matches: 4. The CDR3 covers 14 residues. For the CDR3, the DNA is TGCGCCAGCAGCACCGGGACAGTCTACAATGAGCAGTTCTTC. This gives the protein CASSTGTVYNEQFF.

Comments on this clone: The sample contains more than one DNA sequence encoding this CDR3. The chain combines TRBV6-5 with TRBJ1-6; D unclear. CDR3 length: 16 residues. Deletions cut 2 bases from V and 0 bases from J, with 8 bases between. Germline-derived CDR1 and CDR2 are MNHEY and SVGAGI. This chain's CDR3 is CASSYGGSSYNSPLHF. CDR3 bases: TGTGCCAGCAGTTACGGAGGGAGCTCCTATAATTCACCCCTCCACTTT.